These 5 T cell receptor beta chains were sequenced from one sample in a study of Ad26.COV2.S vaccination and SARS-CoV-2 variants. The treatment is: roughly 18 received Ad26.COV2.S at low or high dose, single or two shots; about 5 received placebo; per-sample allocation not given. Sampling happened 63 days after the first vaccine or placebo injection. Produced via immunoSEQ multiplex PCR; TCRdb's table is partial and in-frame only. The sample shows 350,000 to 400,000 clones, around 85% of them seen only once. The source material was peripheral blood, sampled in a trial of Ad26.COV2.S vaccine versus placebo. These receptors were taken from a person between 18 and 60 years old who received the Ad26.COV2.S COVID-19 vaccine or a placebo.

The CDR3 DNA reads TGTGCCAGCAGTGAAGTTGGGGTGGGCGAGCAGTACTTC. It specifies CASSEVGVGEQYF. The chain employs TRBV6-1 and TRBJ2-7; no reliable D call. CDR1 MNHNS and CDR2 SASEGT come from the germline V gene. The CDR3 sequence is 13 residues long. Trimming took 1 base from V and 6 from J, leaving 10 bases between them.

As to this clone: In the same sample, other DNA sequences code for this CDR3. CDR3 residues: CASSGGNQPQHF. CDR3 in DNA: TGTGCCAGCAGTGGGGGCAATCAGCCCCAGCATTTT. This rearrangement joins TRBV2 to TRBJ1-5; unclear D gene. The germline V gene has CDR1 SNHLY and CDR2 FYNNEI. V was shortened by 4 bases and J by 2 bases, with 3 bases between the two germline ends. The CDR3 spans 12 residues.

The chain uses TRBV6-5 and TRBJ2-2; D unresolved. Germline-derived CDR1 and CDR2 are MNHEY and SVGAGI. The CDR3 spans 15 residues. Trimming removed 0 bases at V and 8 bases at J, with 13 bases between. The CDR3 nucleotides read TGTGCCAGCAGTTACTCTTTAGGGTCAGCAGGGGAGCTGTTTTTT. Amino acid sequence: CASSYSLGSAGELFF.

The gene calls are TRBV5-4 and TRBJ1-4; 7 bases map to TRBD1. Germline-derived CDR1 and CDR2 are SGHNT and YYREEE (reference sequence). Unmatched junction bases numbered 5, after V lost 2 bases and J lost 7 bases. The CDR3 sequence is 14 residues long. CDR3 region: CASSFTGAGEKLFF. The CDR3 coding sequence is TGTGCCAGCAGCTTCACAGGGGCCGGTGAAAAACTGTTTTTT.

The V call is TRBV5-1, the J call TRBJ1-1; 8 bases map to TRBD1. The CDR3 is 15 amino acids. V lost 3 bases and J lost 1; bases outside the gene matches: 5. The germline gives CDR1 SGHRS, CDR2 YFSETQ. This CDR3 reads CASSYSGTGNTEAFF. CDR3 nucleotides: TGCGCCAGCAGCTACTCAGGGACAGGGAACACTGAAGCTTTCTTT.